This T cell receptor (beta chain) was identified in a study of T cell repertoires in cytomegalovirus infection. Study details: Recently identified HLA-C-restricted CMV epitopes were used, and well-studied HLA-B-restricted CMV epitopes were used as well. CMV infection together with matching HLA type was indicated by public TCR beta signatures. Study results and caveats: Dominating the ex vivo response were TCR beta clonotypes that were CMV-specific and HLA-C-restricted.

TCRdb reanalysed the reads using MiXCR and keeps one entry per CDR3 protein. Among hundreds of thousands of distinct CDR3 sequences listed, 30% to 40% were seen once. Germline lookup yields CDR1 MNHEY and CDR2 SMNVEV (reference sequence). This CDR3 contains 14 residues. V dropped 5 bases and J dropped 0 bases, with 10 bases sitting between them. This clonotype was recorded a few times. What it recognizes is unknown. The chain links TRBV27 to TRBJ2-5; the D gene is possibly TRBD2 (6 bases). The clonotype was recovered from a human donor in good health (CMV status not recorded). Some clones in this sample may be carry-over from other donors' samples. The source material was cultured CD8+ T cells from PBMCs, sampled from culture after CMV antigen stimulation. As DNA, the CDR3 is TGTGCCAGCAGTCCCGGGACTTACCAAGAGACCCAGTACTTC. Translation gives CASSPGTYQETQYF.